The present T cell receptor beta chain was sequenced within a study of OX40 agonist ivuxolimab in advanced cancers. As for the study in general: Intravenous ivuxolimab at 0.01 to 10 mg/kg was given to patients every 2 weeks.

Points from the study as a whole: Not determined was the antigen specificity of the expanded peripheral T cells.

In its sample, this clone was seen a few times. Its target is unknown. This CDR3 contains 15 residues. CDR1 is SGHRS and CDR2 is YFSETQ in the germline V gene. Between the trimmed V and J ends, which lost 0 bases and 3 bases, there was a span of 9 bases. Using immunoSEQ multiplex PCR, the repertoire was profiled, and TCRdb retains in-frame clones only, with some absent. The sample has about 19,000 clones, approximately 79% seen once. The chain combines TRBV5-1 with TRBJ2-2, with a weak D call TRBD1 (6 bases). Here the sequenced sample was CD4+ or CD8+ T cells sorted from blood, taken in a trial of the OX40 agonist ivuxolimab. This TCR came from an adult with an advanced solid tumor such as melanoma, head and neck, liver or kidney cancer. CDR3 protein: CASSLAAGDTGELFF. Written as DNA, the CDR3 is TGCGCCAGCAGCTTGGCGGCAGGGGACACCGGGGAGCTGTTTTTT.